The 32 T cell receptor beta chains given below trace back to one sample, sequenced in a study of T cells after yellow fever vaccination. In TCRdb, the 5' RACE reads were re-called with MiXCR into one record per CDR3 protein. The sample yields around 300,000 distinct CDR3 sequences, around 13% seen once. Here the sequenced sample was CD4+ T cells sorted from PBMCs, taken 45 days after the yellow fever booster vaccination. These receptors were collected from a man younger than 45 who received the YFV17D yellow fever vaccine.

This clonotype has just a few counts. This chain joins TRBV20-1 and TRBJ2-3; D not certain. V was clipped by 0 bases and J by 4 bases, with 14 bases between them. CDR3 length equals 15 residues. CDR1 is DFQATT and CDR2 is SNEGSKA in the germline V gene (reference sequence). The CDR3 nucleotides read TGCAGTGCTAGAGATCCCTCCACCTGGGCAGATACGCAGTATTTT. Translated: CSARDPSTWADTQYF.

This clonotype has only a few counts. The genes are TRBV30 and TRBJ2-2; 10 bases line up with TRBD2. This CDR3 has 14 residues. V lost 8 bases and J lost 2; bases outside the gene matches: 5. Germline lookup yields CDR1 GTSNPN and CDR2 SVGIG (reference sequence). Here the CDR3 reads CARTSGPNTGELFF. The CDR3 nucleotides read TGTGCCAGGACTAGCGGCCCCAACACCGGGGAGCTGTTTTTT.

The chain combines TRBV9 with TRBJ2-1; 11 nucleotides align to TRBD2. Germline values: CDR1 SGDLS, CDR2 YYNGEE. The J segment lost 2 bases and the V segment lost 5 bases, leaving 3 bases of the junction unmatched. The CDR3 spans 15 residues. This chain's CDR3 is CASRRLAGPYNEQFF. CDR3 sequence (DNA): TGTGCCAGCAGAAGACTAGCGGGACCCTACAATGAGCAGTTCTTC.

In its sample, this clonotype was seen a few times. V and J are TRBV6-1 and TRBJ2-5, with a weak D call TRBD1 (6 bases). There are 14 residues in the CDR3. The germline V gene encodes CDR1 MNHNS and CDR2 SASEGT. The V end lost 7 bases, the J end lost 4 bases, and 16 bases lay between the germline ends. The CDR3 reads CASTLDRSGETQYF. As DNA, the CDR3 is TGTGCCAGCACTCTCGACAGGTCAGGAGAGACCCAGTACTTC.

This clonotype was seen only a few times. The V gene is TRBV5-4, the J gene TRBJ2-3; D assignment may be TRBD1 or TRBD2 (5 bases each). The CDR3 consists of 15 residues. From germline, CDR1 is SGHNT and CDR2 YYREEE (reference sequence). V was pared by 7 bases and J by 4 bases, with 19 bases between. CDR3 sequence: CASGTHKGVADTQYF. In DNA, the CDR3 is TGTGCCAGCGGGACGCACAAGGGAGTCGCAGATACGCAGTATTTT.

The chain carries TRBV20-1 and TRBJ2-4, with D unresolved. V gave up 0 bases and J gave up 1 base, with 10 bases separating them. The CDR3 covers 15 residues. Germline V CDR1 and CDR2: DFQATT, SNEGSKA (reference sequence). Here the CDR3 reads CSARDGLLAKNIQYF. CDR3 nucleotide sequence: TGCAGTGCTAGAGATGGATTGTTGGCCAAAAACATTCAGTACTTC.

There are a few counts of this clonotype. V usage is TRBV28 and J usage is TRBJ2-7; D is uncertain. Per germline, CDR1 MDHEN and CDR2 SYDVKM. The CDR3 runs 12 residues. Trimming took 8 bases from V and 2 from J, leaving 10 bases between them. CDR3 sequence: CASVTGTYEQYF. The DNA for the CDR3 is TGTGCCAGCGTAACTGGTACCTACGAGCAGTACTTC.

In its sample, this clonotype was seen a few times. The chain carries TRBV18 and TRBJ2-2; possibly TRBD1 for D (5 bases). The CDR3 is 17 amino acids. V dropped 3 bases and J dropped 2 bases, with 16 bases sitting between them. The germline gives CDR1 KGHSH, CDR2 LQKENI. For the CDR3, the DNA is TGTGCCAGCTCACCCCCCGCCAGGGTAGCCAACACCGGGGAGCTGTTTTTT. Its translation is CASSPPARVANTGELFF.

V is TRBV24-1 and J is TRBJ2-7; TRBD2 matches at 14 bases. The V and J ends lost 10 bases and 3 bases, in that order; junction bases with no gene match: 7. CDR1 is KGHDR, CDR2 SFDVKD, per germline. This CDR3 is 15 amino acids long. CDR3 region: CATQAGTSGSYEQYF. The CDR3 DNA reads TGTGCCACGCAAGCCGGGACTAGCGGGAGCTACGAGCAGTACTTC.

The J gene is TRBJ2-3, the V gene TRBV11-2, with 12 bases identical to TRBD2. Germline assignment: CDR1 SGHAT and CDR2 FQNNGV. Trimming removed 8 bases from V and 8 bases from J; junction bases left unmatched: 8. The CDR3 is 14 amino acids. The CDR3 DNA reads as TGTGCCAGCCAAGGACTAGCGGGGCGGGGTACGCAGTATTTT. Its protein is CASQGLAGRGTQYF.

This chain joins TRBV2 and TRBJ2-3, with TRBD2 as a possible D gene (6 bases). V was pared by 5 bases and J by 4 bases, with 10 bases between. Germline V CDR1 and CDR2: SNHLY, FYNNEI. The CDR3 is 13 amino acids. The CDR3 reads CASSPAGPDTQYF. The CDR3 DNA follows: TGTGCCAGCAGTCCCGCGGGACCAGATACGCAGTATTTT. Complete variable domain (other parts from reference TRBV2 and TRBJ2-3): EPEVTQTPSHQVTQMGQEVILRCVPISNHLYFYWYRQILGQKVEFLVSFYNNEISEKSEIFDDQFSVERPDGSNFTLKIRSTKLEDSAMYFCASSPAGPDTQYFGPGTRLTVL.

This clonotype was seen more than once but under ten times. The chain carries TRBV4-3 and TRBJ2-3; D unclear. Germline V CDR1 and CDR2: LGHNA, YSLEER. The length of the CDR3 is 14 residues. The V end lost 4 bases, the J end lost 4 bases, and 12 bases lay between the germline ends. For the CDR3, the DNA is TGCGCCAGCAGCCTCGGGTGGGCAGCAGATACGCAGTATTTT. This sequence encodes CASSLGWAADTQYF.

This clonotype was detected a few times. The chain uses TRBV28 and TRBJ2-5, with D possibly TRBD1 on 6 matching bases. This CDR3 comprises 16 residues. CDR1 and CDR2 from the germline V gene are MDHEN and SYDVKM. V was shortened by 1 base and J by 1 base, with 13 bases between the two germline ends. DNA of the CDR3: TGTGCCAGCAGTTTATTAGCCAGGGGCGCCCAAGAGACCCAGTACTTC. Its translation: CASSLLARGAQETQYF.

This clonotype was recorded many times. V gene TRBV7-3 combines with J gene TRBJ2-1; a possible D gene is TRBD2 (6 bases). With 10 bases removed from V and 9 bases from J, the gap between germline ends came to 22 bases. This CDR3 comprises 14 residues. The germline V gene encodes CDR1 SGHTA and CDR2 FQGTGA. CDR3 sequence reads: CATRPGATEGEQFF. CDR3 sequence (DNA): TGTGCCACCCGGCCCGGGGCCACGGAGGGTGAGCAGTTCTTC.

This clonotype has a handful of counts. This chain uses TRBV27 with TRBJ2-7; 13 nucleotides agree with TRBD2. This CDR3 has 14 residues. CDR1 MNHEY and CDR2 SMNVEV come from the germline V gene (reference sequence). V shed 10 bases, J shed 6 bases, and the junction held 9 bases outside the gene matches. The CDR3, as DNA: TGTGCCACCTTCGGACTAGCGGGAGCCGGCGAGCAGTACTTC. This codes for CATFGLAGAGEQYF.

Comment on this clonotype: A read error may account for a junction end that differs from germline. The chain carries TRBV20-1 and TRBJ2-7, with 10 bases identical to TRBD2. The germline V gene encodes CDR1 DFQATT and CDR2 SNEGSKA (reference sequence). The CDR3 extends over 16 amino acids. The CDR3 sequence: CSARGLAGATFFEQYF. Here the CDR3 DNA reads TGCAGTGCAAGAGGCCTAGCGGGGGCGACCTTCTTCGAGCAGTACTTC.

This clonotype was recorded a few times. The chain uses TRBV24-1 and TRBJ2-5; D unresolved. Germline loops: CDR1 KGHDR, CDR2 SFDVKD. The CDR3 has 12 residues. V lost 3 bases and J 2 bases, leaving 3 bases between the germline ends. This CDR3 is CATSDLQETQYF. The CDR3 nucleotides read TGTGCCACCAGTGATCTTCAAGAGACCCAGTACTTC.

There are a few counts of this clonotype. The chain is built from TRBV7-2 and TRBJ2-1, with D perhaps given as TRBD1 or TRBD2 (5 bases each). The germline gives CDR1 SGHTA, CDR2 FQGNSA. There are 15 residues in the CDR3. Trimming left V 5 bases short and J 3 bases short, with 14 bases between. CDR3 amino acids: CASSLRDGNYNEQFF. In DNA form, the CDR3 reads TGTGCCAGCAGCCTTCGGGACGGAAACTACAATGAGCAGTTCTTC. Variable domain in full (rest from reference TRBV7-2 and TRBJ2-1): GAGVSQSPSNKVTEKGKDVELRCDPISGHTALYWYRQSLGQGLEFLIYFQGNSAPDKSGLPSDRFSAERTGGSVSTLTIQRTQQEDSAVYLCASSLRDGNYNEQFFGPGTRLTVL.

The V and J genes are TRBV5-1 and TRBJ2-5, with D perhaps TRBD2 (5 bases). Germline CDR1 reads SGHRS; CDR2 reads YFSETQ. This CDR3 comprises 13 residues. V was pared by 4 bases and J by 5 bases, with 12 bases between. The CDR3 nucleotides read TGCGCCAGCAGCAACCGCCGGGGTGAGACCCAGTACTTC. Translation: CASSNRRGETQYF.

This clonotype was seen a handful of times. J is TRBJ1-1 and V is TRBV6-2 or TRBV6-3; D gene ambiguous. This CDR3 comprises 14 residues. Trimming left V 7 bases short and J 4 bases short, with 16 bases between. The V gene's germline CDR1 is MNHEY and CDR2 SVGEGT. The CDR3 region is CASTLRPRTTEAFF. The CDR3 DNA sequence: TGTGCCAGCACTCTACGTCCCAGGACCACTGAAGCTTTCTTT.

The table lists this clonotype with a few counts. V usage is TRBV5-1 and J usage is TRBJ2-7; D is uncertain. The CDR3 is made up of 13 amino acids. Trimming took off 0 bases at V and 6 bases at J, with 10 bases between the two ends. Germline V gene sequence: CDR1 SGHRS, CDR2 YFSETQ. The DNA of the CDR3 is TGCGCCAGCAGCTTGGAGGCCGTCGGCGAGCAGTACTTC. Translating it yields CASSLEAVGEQYF.

The chain joins TRBV20-1 to TRBJ2-7; D is perhaps TRBD2 (7 bases). The germline V gene has CDR1 DFQATT and CDR2 SNEGSKA (reference sequence). V was pared by 7 bases and J by 6 bases, with 19 bases between. There are 13 residues in the CDR3. CDR3 sequence (DNA): TGCAGTGGAGGTCTAGCGGCCAGGGGCGAGCAGTACTTC. Protein product: CSGGLAARGEQYF.

The chain has TRBV6-5 and TRBJ2-7; D is possibly TRBD2 (5 bases). V was pared by 4 bases and J by 6 bases, with 10 bases between. This CDR3 region has 12 residues. Per germline, CDR1 MNHEY and CDR2 SVGAGI. CDR3 coding DNA: TGTGCCAGCAGTTTCCGGGGATCCGAGCAGTACTTC. Translated, it gives CASSFRGSEQYF.

This chain uses TRBV20-1 with TRBJ1-4; no reliable D call. The germline V gene has CDR1 DFQATT and CDR2 SNEGSKA (reference sequence). The CDR3 runs to 16 residues. V was clipped by 3 bases and J by 7 bases, with 21 bases between them. The CDR3 here is CSARVHSGWISEKLFF. In DNA form, the CDR3 reads TGCAGTGCTAGGGTCCACTCAGGTTGGATTAGTGAAAAACTGTTTTTT.

This rearrangement joins TRBV5-4 to TRBJ1-1; D ambiguous. This CDR3 is built from 14 residues. The V end was cut by 4 bases, the J end by 1 base, with 11 bases between. The germline gives CDR1 SGHNT, CDR2 YYREEE (reference sequence). CDR3 DNA: TGTGCCAGCAGCCCCCGCTCGGAGAACACTGAAGCTTTCTTT. It is translated as CASSPRSENTEAFF. Based on the CDR3 plus reference TRBV5-4 and TRBJ1-1, the full variable domain is ETGVTQSPTHLIKTRGQQVTLRCSSQSGHNTVSWYQQALGQGPQFIFQYYREEENGRGNFPPRFSGLQFPNYSSELNVNALELDDSALYLCASSPRSENTEAFFGQGTRLTVV.

The chain links TRBV12-3 or TRBV12-4 to TRBJ2-2; tentatively, D is TRBD1 (6 bases). Trimming pared 11 bases from V and 1 base from J, leaving 11 bases between. CDR3 length: 13 residues. CDR3 sequence reads: CAGKTGNTGELFF. CDR3 nucleotides: TGTGCCGGGAAGACAGGGAACACCGGGGAGCTGTTTTTT.

The chain uses TRBV20-1 and TRBJ2-7; D is perhaps TRBD1 (5 bases). Trimming shortened V by 6 bases and J by 0 bases, and 15 bases separated the two germline ends. CDR1 DFQATT and CDR2 SNEGSKA come from the germline V gene (reference sequence). The CDR3 runs 14 residues. The CDR3 region is CSAPSTASSYEQYF. The CDR3, as DNA: TGCAGTGCCCCTTCGACAGCCAGCTCCTACGAGCAGTACTTC.

V and J are TRBV20-1 and TRBJ2-2; 11 bases agree with TRBD2. This CDR3 spans 16 amino acids. V lost 4 bases, J lost 4 bases, and 8 bases stayed unmatched. The germline gives CDR1 DFQATT, CDR2 SNEGSKA (reference sequence). CDR3 nucleotides: TGCAGTGCTAATTTCCCGGGACTAGCGGCCACCGGGGAGCTGTTTTTT. Translated, it gives CSANFPGLAATGELFF.

The chain recombines TRBV24-1 with TRBJ2-3, with D possibly matching TRBD2 (6 bases). V was cut by 0 bases and J by 2 bases, with 11 bases left in between. This CDR3 has 16 residues. Germline-derived CDR1 and CDR2 are KGHDR and SFDVKD. The CDR3 region is CATSDLLGSTTDTQYF. As DNA, the CDR3 is TGTGCCACCAGTGATTTGCTCGGGAGCACCACAGATACGCAGTATTTT.

This clonotype appeared a few times. The chain couples TRBV6-1 to TRBJ2-5, with 8 bases identical to TRBD2. This CDR3 comprises 14 residues. CDR1 and CDR2 from the germline V gene are MNHNS and SASEGT. Unmatched junction bases numbered 6, after V lost 8 bases and J lost 1 base. CDR3 sequence: CASRLRGGQETQYF. The CDR3 nucleotides read TGTGCCAGCCGCCTTCGGGGGGGCCAAGAGACCCAGTACTTC.

The rearrangement joins TRBV4-3 to TRBJ2-7; 7 bases are a match to TRBD2. V gave up 0 bases and J gave up 3 bases; unmatched junction bases: 5. Germline loops: CDR1 LGHNA, CDR2 YSLEER. The length of the CDR3 is 15 residues. CDR3 DNA: TGCGCCAGCAGCCAAGAACCCAGCGGGGTCTACGAGCAGTACTTC. Its protein is CASSQEPSGVYEQYF.

This clonotype was seen at least ten times. The J gene is TRBJ2-5, the V gene TRBV18; no reliable D call. Germline-derived CDR1 and CDR2 are KGHSH and LQKENI. The CDR3 is 14 amino acids. V was shortened by 7 bases and J by 0 bases, with 12 bases between the two germline ends. CDR3 amino acids: CASFYSTYQETQYF. As DNA, the CDR3 is TGTGCCAGCTTTTATTCAACGTACCAAGAGACCCAGTACTTC. The entire variable domain, with the rest obtained from reference TRBV18 and TRBJ2-5, is as follows: NAGVMQNPRHLVRRRGQEARLRCSPMKGHSHVYWYRQLPEEGLKFMVYLQKENIIDESGMPKERFSAEFPKEGPSILRIQQVVRGDSAAYFCASFYSTYQETQYFGPGTRLLVL.